Given below is one TCR beta chain in context. What it recognizes is unknown. At one of its ends the junction is not consistent with the germline gene, which may arise from a read error. A multiplex PCR was run with 60 Vbeta primers and 13 Jbeta primers. Original methodology: In a later analysis, around 10 million of about 80 million unique beta chains occurred in at least two donors. Sequencing used immunoSEQ multiplex PCR; TCRdb keeps in-frame clones, though not all of them. V and J calls and clone size are as listed in that table; D and trimming were resolved from the DNA. The sample holds around 50,000 clones. This entry is derived from a study of cytomegalovirus exposure and HLA in healthy donors. General study results and limits: Later on, a genetic analysis was performed. It linked a missense variant in DCLRE1C with V- and J-gene trimming of TCR beta. About 87% or about 30% of the time was how often most TCR beta V segments were productive, according to an earlier analysis. It was assumed in the presence/absence analyses that sequencing depth was roughly uniform across donors.

Germline lookup yields CDR1 SSHAT and CDR2 FNYEAQ (reference sequence). This CDR3 is built from 13 residues. The sequenced sample consisted of PBMCs. The clonotype originates from a male donor in good health and CMV-seronegative. The V and J genes are TRBV7-7 and TRBJ1-1; no clear D. The CDR3 nucleotides are TGTGCTAGCAGCTTGCGACAGAACACTGAAGCTTTCTTT. Translated: CASSLRQNTEAFF.